The present entry profiles one TCR beta chain with its context. With V trimmed by 7 bases and J by 1 base, 3 bases remained unmatched. The CDR3 contains 13 residues. Alongside a J-beta primer mix, a sample-barcoded 5' primer served in a second PCR lasting 7 to 11 cycles. Each CDR3 protein gets one entry after TCRdb re-called the 5' RACE reads with MiXCR. The table lists over 1,500,000 distinct CDR3 sequences, around half of them singletons. This sample was included in a study of blood T cells in healthy people across ages. The source material was blood. V usage is TRBV12-3 or TRBV12-4 and J usage is TRBJ1-1, with 7 bases that match TRBD1. The origin of this receptor is a woman between 40 and 55 years old in good health. Written as DNA, the CDR3 is TGTGCCAGCAACAGGGACAGGAACACTGAAGCTTTCTTT. Amino acid sequence: CASNRDRNTEAFF.